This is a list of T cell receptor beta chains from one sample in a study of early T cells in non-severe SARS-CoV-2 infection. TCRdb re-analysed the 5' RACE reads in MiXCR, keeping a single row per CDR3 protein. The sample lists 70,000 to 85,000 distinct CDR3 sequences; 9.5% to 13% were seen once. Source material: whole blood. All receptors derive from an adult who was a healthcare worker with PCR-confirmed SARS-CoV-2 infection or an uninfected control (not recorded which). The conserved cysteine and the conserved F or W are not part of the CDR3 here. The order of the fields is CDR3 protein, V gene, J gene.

ASSLLLDSGNTIY,TRBV12-3/TRBV12-4,TRBJ1-3
ASGLGTAKSSNQPQH,TRBV12-5,TRBJ1-5
ASSSARYQETQY,TRBV7-2,TRBJ2-5
ASSFWETGETEAF,TRBV28,TRBJ1-1
ASKEGGNEQY,TRBV2,TRBJ2-7
ASSGGERDEKLF,TRBV28,TRBJ1-4
ASTMGGRADTQY,TRBV3-1,TRBJ2-3
ASGFETSLLDTQY,TRBV28,TRBJ2-3
ASSPSFGDTEAF,TRBV5-1,TRBJ1-1
SVNRPSGYGYT,TRBV20-1,TRBJ1-2
ASRDRGPNTGELF,TRBV12-3/TRBV12-4,TRBJ2-2
ASSLRTTNEQF,TRBV12-3/TRBV12-4,TRBJ2-1
ASSVGPWNEQF,TRBV19,TRBJ2-1
ASSERRDTQY,TRBV19,TRBJ2-3
ASSQEPSGRLAGELF,TRBV3-1,TRBJ2-2
ASSMGGVSNQPQH,TRBV19,TRBJ1-5
ASSSASPSGANVLT,TRBV6-5,TRBJ2-6
AISPMLGEQF,TRBV10-3,TRBJ2-1
ASSENSGANVLT,TRBV18,TRBJ2-6
ASSAWDSDTEAF,TRBV5-1,TRBJ1-1
ASSWDRGRIAF,TRBV7-8,TRBJ1-1
ATSESYANRAADGYT,TRBV24-1,TRBJ1-2
ASSQVVEVGQF,TRBV3-1,TRBJ2-1
ATSRDGGGDTDTQY,TRBV15,TRBJ2-3